This is a list of T cell receptor beta chains from one sample in a study of blood T cell repertoires in COVID-19. Assay: immunoSEQ multiplex PCR; the TCRdb copy retains only in-frame clones and omits some. The sample yields approximately 350,000 clones, more than 70% seen once. What was sequenced was peripheral blood. The receptor set was obtained from a woman aged 25 to 39 with COVID-19, enrolled during active disease. Both conserved end residues are trimmed from each CDR3. A row's size may be missing; if present it is once, few, many or a size class.

J gene | V gene | clone size | CDR3 protein
TRBJ1-5 | TRBV27 | NA | ASSPFVGGGQPQH
TRBJ1-1 | TRBV5-6 | once | ASSERTGGRSTEAF
TRBJ1-5 | TRBV7-2 | NA | ASSSTTGQNNQPQH
TRBJ2-3 | TRBV2 | NA | AGWGVPDTQY
TRBJ1-1 | TRBV4-2 | NA | ASSLTVFNTEAF
TRBJ1-5 | TRBV6-2/TRBV6-3 | NA | ASSGATGGYGATQH
TRBJ2-5 | TRBV2 | NA | ASPFWGPQETQY
TRBJ2-7 | TRBV6-2/TRBV6-3 | NA | ASSESHDRGEVN
TRBJ2-1 | TRBV5-4 | NA | ASSSGTSIYEQF
TRBJ1-5 | TRBV19 | NA | ASSITGGAIGNQPQH
TRBJ2-3 | TRBV4-3 | NA | ASSRTSGRADTQY
TRBJ1-1 | TRBV5-5 | NA | ASSLEDSKNTEAF
TRBJ2-1 | TRBV9 | NA | ASSVGGSGNEQF
TRBJ2-5 | TRBV28 | NA | ASKPWGIQETQY
TRBJ1-6 | TRBV2 | NA | ASQGDSPLH
TRBJ2-1 | TRBV3-1/TRBV3-2 | NA | ASSQEFGLVGEQF
TRBJ1-2 | TRBV11-2 | few | ASSLGTGDGYT
TRBJ2-6 | TRBV7-8 | many | ASSLVGLDFGGANVLT
TRBJ1-1 | TRBV19 | NA | ASSIGGGTYTEAF
TRBJ1-6 | TRBV7-8 | NA | ASSLARAYANSPLH
TRBJ2-6 | TRBV3-1/TRBV3-2 | NA | ASSPGRDRGKAGANVLT
TRBJ2-2 | TRBV12-2 | NA | ASGDQGHRGCTGELF
TRBJ2-3 | TRBV6-5 | NA | ARGEGTDTQY
TRBJ2-7 | TRBV12-3/TRBV12-4 | NA | ASRQQGYEQY
TRBJ1-5 | TRBV10-3 | NA | AAKTPDSNQPQH
TRBJ2-5 | TRBV3-1/TRBV3-2 | NA | ASSQDDLAGDGETQY
TRBJ2-3 | TRBV5-1 | NA | ASSPPSGDSTDTQY
TRBJ2-7 | TRBV6-1 | NA | ASSEGRGYRPDEQY
TRBJ2-6 | TRBV4-1 | NA | ASSQGSGSSGANVLT
TRBJ2-1 | TRBV29-1 | few | SVEGEAGGPNEQF
TRBJ2-1 | TRBV27 | once | ASSSRLAGVLNNEQF
TRBJ2-1 | TRBV6-4 | few | ASSDSNVLSNEQF
TRBJ1-2 | TRBV19 | NA | ASSISPDKHNYGYT
TRBJ1-4 | TRBV7-8 | NA | ASSPRQGVRSTNEKLF
TRBJ1-6 | TRBV27 | NA | ASSPGQTLNLFYNSPLH
TRBJ2-1 | TRBV6-1 | NA | ASSADRGTYNEQF
TRBJ2-3 | TRBV7-2 | NA | ASSLIAGGYTDTQY
TRBJ1-2 | TRBV19 | NA | ARTDKSYGYT
TRBJ2-7 | TRBV10-2 | NA | ASSERTGVAYEQY
TRBJ2-1 | TRBV10-3 | NA | AISEVADPYNEQF